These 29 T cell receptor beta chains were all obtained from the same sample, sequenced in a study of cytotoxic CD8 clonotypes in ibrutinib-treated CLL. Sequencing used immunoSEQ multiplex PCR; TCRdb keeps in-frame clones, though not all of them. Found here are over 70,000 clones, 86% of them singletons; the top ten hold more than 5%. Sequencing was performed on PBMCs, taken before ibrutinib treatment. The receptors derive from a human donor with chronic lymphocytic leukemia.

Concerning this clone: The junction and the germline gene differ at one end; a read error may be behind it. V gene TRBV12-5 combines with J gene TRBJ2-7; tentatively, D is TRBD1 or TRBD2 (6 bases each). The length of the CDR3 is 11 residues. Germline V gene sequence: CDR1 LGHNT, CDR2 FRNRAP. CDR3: CASGLFPGASF. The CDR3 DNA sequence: TGTGCTAGTGGTTTGTTTCCGGGGGCGTCTTTC. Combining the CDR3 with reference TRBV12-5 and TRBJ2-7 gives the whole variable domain DARVTQTPRHKVTEMGQEVTMRCQPILGHNTVFWYRQTMMQGLELLAYFRNRAPLDDSGMPKDRFSAEMPDATLATLKIQPSEPRDSAVYFCASGLFPGASFGPGTRLTVT.

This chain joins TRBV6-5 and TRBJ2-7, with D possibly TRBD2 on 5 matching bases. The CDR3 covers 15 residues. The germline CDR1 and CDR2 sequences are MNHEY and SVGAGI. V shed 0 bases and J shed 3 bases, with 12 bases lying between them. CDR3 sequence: CASSYSSTTNYEQYF. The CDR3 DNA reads TGTGCCAGCAGTTACTCCTCGACTACCAACTACGAGCAGTACTTC.

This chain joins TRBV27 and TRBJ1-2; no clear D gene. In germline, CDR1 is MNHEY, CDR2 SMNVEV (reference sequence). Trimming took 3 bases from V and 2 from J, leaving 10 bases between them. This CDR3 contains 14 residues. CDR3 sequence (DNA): TGTGCCAGCAGTTTGGCGGAGACAAACTATGGCTACACCTTC. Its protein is CASSLAETNYGYTF.

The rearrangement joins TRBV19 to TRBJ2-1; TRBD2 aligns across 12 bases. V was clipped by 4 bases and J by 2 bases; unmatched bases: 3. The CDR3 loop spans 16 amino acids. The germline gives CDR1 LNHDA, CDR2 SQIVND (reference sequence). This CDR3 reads CASSNPSGRAYNEQFF. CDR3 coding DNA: TGTGCCAGTAGTAACCCTAGCGGGAGGGCCTACAATGAGCAGTTCTTC.

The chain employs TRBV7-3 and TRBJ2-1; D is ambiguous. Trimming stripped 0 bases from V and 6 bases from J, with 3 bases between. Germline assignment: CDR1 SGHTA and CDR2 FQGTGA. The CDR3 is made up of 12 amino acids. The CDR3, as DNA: TGTGCCAGCAGCTTAACCCGCAATGAGCAGTTCTTC. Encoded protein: CASSLTRNEQFF.

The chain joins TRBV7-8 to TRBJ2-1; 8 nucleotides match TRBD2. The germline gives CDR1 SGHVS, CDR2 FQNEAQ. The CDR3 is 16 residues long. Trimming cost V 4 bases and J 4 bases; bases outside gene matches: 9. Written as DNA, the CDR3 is TGTGCCAGCAGCTCCCCGGGGAGCGGGAGATACAATGAGCAGTTCTTC. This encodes CASSSPGSGRYNEQFF. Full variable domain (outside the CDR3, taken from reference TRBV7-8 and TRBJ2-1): GAGVSQSPRYKVAKRGQDVALRCDPISGHVSLFWYQQALGQGPEFLTYFQNEAQLDKSGLPSDRFFAERPEGSVSTLKIQRTQQEDSAVYLCASSSPGSGRYNEQFFGPGTRLTVL.

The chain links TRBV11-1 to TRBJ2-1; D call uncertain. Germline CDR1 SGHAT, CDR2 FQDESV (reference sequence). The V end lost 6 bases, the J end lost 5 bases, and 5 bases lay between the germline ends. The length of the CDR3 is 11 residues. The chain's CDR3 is CASRRNNEQFF. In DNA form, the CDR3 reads TGTGCCAGCAGGCGAAACAATGAGCAGTTCTTC.

CDR3 region: CAWSKLGGTSGRSYEQYF. The DNA for the CDR3 is TGTGCCTGGAGTAAGTTGGGGGGGACTAGCGGGAGGTCCTACGAGCAGTACTTC. The chain is built from TRBV30 and TRBJ2-7; 15 bases line up with TRBD2. The junction had 9 bases not matched to a gene; V was cut back by 2 bases and J by 1 base. This CDR3 region has 18 residues. In germline, CDR1 is GTSNPN, CDR2 SVGIG (reference sequence).

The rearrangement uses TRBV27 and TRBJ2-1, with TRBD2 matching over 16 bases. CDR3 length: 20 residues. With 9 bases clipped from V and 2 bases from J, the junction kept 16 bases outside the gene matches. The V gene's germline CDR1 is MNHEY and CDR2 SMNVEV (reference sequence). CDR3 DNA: TGTGCCAGGACTACATTGGAGGGACTAGCGGGAGGGTTTCCCTACAATGAGCAGTTCTTC. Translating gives CARTTLEGLAGGFPYNEQFF.

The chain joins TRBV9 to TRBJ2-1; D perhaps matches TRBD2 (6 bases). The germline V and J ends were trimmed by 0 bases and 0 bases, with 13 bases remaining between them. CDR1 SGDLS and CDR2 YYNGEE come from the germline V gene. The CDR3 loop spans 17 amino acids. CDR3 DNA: TGTGCCAGCAGCGTAGGATCCCGCGGGACCTCCTACAATGAGCAGTTCTTC. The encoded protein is CASSVGSRGTSYNEQFF.

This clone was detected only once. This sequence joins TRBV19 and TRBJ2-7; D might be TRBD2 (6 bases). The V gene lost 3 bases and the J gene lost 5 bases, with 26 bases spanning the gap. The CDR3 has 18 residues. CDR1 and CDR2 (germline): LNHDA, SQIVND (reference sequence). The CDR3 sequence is CASSISLSASVRSHEQYF. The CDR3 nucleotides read TGTGCCAGTAGTATTTCCCTCTCGGCTAGCGTGAGATCCCACGAGCAGTACTTC.

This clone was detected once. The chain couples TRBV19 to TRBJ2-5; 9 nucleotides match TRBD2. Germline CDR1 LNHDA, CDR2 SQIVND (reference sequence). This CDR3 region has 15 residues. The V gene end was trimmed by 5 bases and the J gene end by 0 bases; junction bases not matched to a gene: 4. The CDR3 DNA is TGTGCCAGTAGTGGCGGGAGGGGGTACCAAGAGACCCAGTACTTC. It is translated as CASSGGRGYQETQYF.

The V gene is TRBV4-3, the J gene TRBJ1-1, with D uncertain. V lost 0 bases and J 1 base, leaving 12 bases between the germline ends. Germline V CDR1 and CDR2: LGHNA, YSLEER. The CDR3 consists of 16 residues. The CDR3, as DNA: TGCGCCAGCAGCCAAGATCTATACATAAAGAACACTGAAGCTTTCTTT. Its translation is CASSQDLYIKNTEAFF.

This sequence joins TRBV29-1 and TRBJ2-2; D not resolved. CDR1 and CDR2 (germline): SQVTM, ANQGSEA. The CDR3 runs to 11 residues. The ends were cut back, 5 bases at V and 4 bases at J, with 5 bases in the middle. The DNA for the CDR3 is TGCAGCGTTCATCTCACCGGGGAGCTGTTTTTT. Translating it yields CSVHLTGELFF.

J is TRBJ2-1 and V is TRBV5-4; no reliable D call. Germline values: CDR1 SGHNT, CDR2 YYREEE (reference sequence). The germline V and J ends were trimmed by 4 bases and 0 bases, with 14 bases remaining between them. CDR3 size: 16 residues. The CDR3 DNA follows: TGTGCCAGCAGCGACGAAAGGACCGGCTCCTACAATGAGCAGTTCTTC. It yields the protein CASSDERTGSYNEQFF.

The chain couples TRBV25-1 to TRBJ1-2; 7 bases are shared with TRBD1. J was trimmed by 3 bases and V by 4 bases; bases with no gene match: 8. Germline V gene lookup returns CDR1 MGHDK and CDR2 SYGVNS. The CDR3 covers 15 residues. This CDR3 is CASSVGGTGDYGYTF. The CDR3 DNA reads TGTGCCAGCAGTGTAGGGGGCACAGGAGACTATGGCTACACCTTC.

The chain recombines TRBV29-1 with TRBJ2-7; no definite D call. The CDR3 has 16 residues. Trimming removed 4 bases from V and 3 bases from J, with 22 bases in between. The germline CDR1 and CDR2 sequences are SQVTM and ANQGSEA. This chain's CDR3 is CSVVVQAGFRFYEQYF. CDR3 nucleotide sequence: TGCAGCGTTGTGGTGCAAGCCGGATTTCGATTCTACGAGCAGTACTTC.

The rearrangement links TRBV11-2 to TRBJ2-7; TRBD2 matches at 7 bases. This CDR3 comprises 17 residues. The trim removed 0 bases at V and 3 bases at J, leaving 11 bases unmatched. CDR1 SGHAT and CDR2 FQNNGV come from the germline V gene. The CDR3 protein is CASSLDSGRAFGYEQYF. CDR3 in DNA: TGTGCCAGCAGCTTAGATAGTGGGAGGGCCTTCGGCTACGAGCAGTACTTC.

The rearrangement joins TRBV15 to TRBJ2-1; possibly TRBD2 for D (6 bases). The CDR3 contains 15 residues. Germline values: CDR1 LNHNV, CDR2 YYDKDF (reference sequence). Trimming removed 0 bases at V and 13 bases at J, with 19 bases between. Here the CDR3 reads CATSRDDRDSYVQFF. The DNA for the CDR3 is TGTGCCACCAGCAGAGATGACCGGGACTCCTATGTACAGTTCTTC.

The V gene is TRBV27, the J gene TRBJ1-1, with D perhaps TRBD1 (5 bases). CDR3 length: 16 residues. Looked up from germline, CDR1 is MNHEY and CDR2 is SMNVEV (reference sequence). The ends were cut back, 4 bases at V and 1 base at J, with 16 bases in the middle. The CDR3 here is CASSYRPWGRNTEAFF. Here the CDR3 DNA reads TGTGCCAGCAGTTATCGGCCCTGGGGGAGGAACACTGAAGCTTTCTTT.

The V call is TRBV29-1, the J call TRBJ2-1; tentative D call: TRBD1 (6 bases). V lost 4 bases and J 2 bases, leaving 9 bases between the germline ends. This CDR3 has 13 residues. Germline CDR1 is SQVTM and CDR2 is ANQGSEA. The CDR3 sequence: CSVAGQTYNEQFF. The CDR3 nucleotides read TGCAGCGTTGCCGGACAGACCTACAATGAGCAGTTCTTC.

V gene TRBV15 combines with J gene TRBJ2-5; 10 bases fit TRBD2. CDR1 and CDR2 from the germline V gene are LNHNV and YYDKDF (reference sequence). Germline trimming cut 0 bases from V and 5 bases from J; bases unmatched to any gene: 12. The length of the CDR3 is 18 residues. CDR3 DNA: TGTGCCACCAGCAGAGATGGTCTAGCGGGAGCTCGGCGGGAGACCCAGTACTTC. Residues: CATSRDGLAGARRETQYF.

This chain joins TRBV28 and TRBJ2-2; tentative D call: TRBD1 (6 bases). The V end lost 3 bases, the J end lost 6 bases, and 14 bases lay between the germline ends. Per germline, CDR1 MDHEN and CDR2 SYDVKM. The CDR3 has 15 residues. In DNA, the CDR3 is TGTGCCAGCAGTTTCCCCCCGACAGGTCCCGGGGAGCTGTTTTTT. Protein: CASSFPPTGPGELFF.

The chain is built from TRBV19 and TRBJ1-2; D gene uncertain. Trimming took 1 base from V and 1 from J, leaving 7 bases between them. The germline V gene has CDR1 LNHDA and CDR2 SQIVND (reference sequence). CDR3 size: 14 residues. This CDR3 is CASSIVSGNYGYTF. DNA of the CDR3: TGTGCCAGTAGTATAGTGTCGGGTAACTATGGCTACACCTTC. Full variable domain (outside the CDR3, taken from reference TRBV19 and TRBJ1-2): DGGITQSPKYLFRKEGQNVTLSCEQNLNHDAMYWYRQDPGQGLRLIYYSQIVNDFQKGDIAEGYSVSREKKESFPLTVTSAQKNPTAFYLCASSIVSGNYGYTFGSGTRLTVV.

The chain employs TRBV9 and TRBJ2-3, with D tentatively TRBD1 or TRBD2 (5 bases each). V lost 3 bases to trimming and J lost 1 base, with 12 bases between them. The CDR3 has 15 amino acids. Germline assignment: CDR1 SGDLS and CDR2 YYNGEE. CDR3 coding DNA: TGTGCCAGCAGCGCTGGGGACCCAGGCACAGATACGCAGTATTTT. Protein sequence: CASSAGDPGTDTQYF.

Here the CDR3 reads CASSIGEGPNEKLFF. CDR3 nucleotide sequence: TGTGCCAGTAGTATAGGCGAGGGACCCAATGAAAAACTGTTTTTT. The gene calls are TRBV19 and TRBJ1-4, with D perhaps matching TRBD1 (5 bases). Trimming removed 1 base at V and 5 bases at J, with 11 bases between. The CDR3 totals 15 residues. Germline V lookup: CDR1 LNHDA, CDR2 SQIVND (reference sequence).

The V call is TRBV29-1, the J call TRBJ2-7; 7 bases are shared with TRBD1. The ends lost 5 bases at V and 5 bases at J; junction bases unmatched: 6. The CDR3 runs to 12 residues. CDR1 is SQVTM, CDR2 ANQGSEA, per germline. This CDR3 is CSVQRTGHEQYF. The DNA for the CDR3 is TGCAGCGTTCAGCGGACAGGCCACGAGCAGTACTTC.

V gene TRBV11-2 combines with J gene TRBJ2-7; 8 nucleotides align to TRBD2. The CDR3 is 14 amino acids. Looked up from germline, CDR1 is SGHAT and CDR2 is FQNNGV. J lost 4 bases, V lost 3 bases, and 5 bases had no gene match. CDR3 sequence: CASSLSGSKYEQYF. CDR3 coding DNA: TGTGCCAGCAGCTTGAGCGGGAGTAAATACGAGCAGTACTTC.

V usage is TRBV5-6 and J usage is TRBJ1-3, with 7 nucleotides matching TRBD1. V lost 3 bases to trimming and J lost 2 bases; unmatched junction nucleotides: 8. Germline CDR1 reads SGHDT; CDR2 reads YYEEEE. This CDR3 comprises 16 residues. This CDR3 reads CASSSIGTEPGNTIYF. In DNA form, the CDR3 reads TGTGCCAGCAGCTCTATCGGGACAGAACCTGGAAACACCATATATTTT.